This T cell receptor (beta chain) was recorded in a study of radiation and T cells in renal cell carcinoma. TCRdb's copy holds only in-frame clones and misses some; the assay was immunoSEQ multiplex PCR. The profile shows 120,000 to 150,000 clones, 80% to 90% of them singletons. The CDR3 loop spans 18 amino acids. The trim removed 3 bases at V and 2 bases at J, leaving 14 bases unmatched. Germline loops: CDR1 MDHEN, CDR2 SYDVKM. Time point in this sample: blood 4 weeks post-SBRT, at nephrectomy. Treatment reported: 15 Gy SBRT to primary tumor, nephrectomy 4 weeks later. The sequence was obtained from a woman aged 45-60 years with renal cell carcinoma. The rearrangement uses TRBV28 and TRBJ1-2; 8 bases are a match to TRBD1. The specimen comprised blood, sampled from a patient whose treatment included radiotherapy and nephrectomy. CDR3 sequence (DNA): TGTGCCAGCAGTTTCCCCAGGGGGACAGGCCGCTGGAACTATGGCTACACCTTC. This sequence encodes CASSFPRGTGRWNYGYTF.